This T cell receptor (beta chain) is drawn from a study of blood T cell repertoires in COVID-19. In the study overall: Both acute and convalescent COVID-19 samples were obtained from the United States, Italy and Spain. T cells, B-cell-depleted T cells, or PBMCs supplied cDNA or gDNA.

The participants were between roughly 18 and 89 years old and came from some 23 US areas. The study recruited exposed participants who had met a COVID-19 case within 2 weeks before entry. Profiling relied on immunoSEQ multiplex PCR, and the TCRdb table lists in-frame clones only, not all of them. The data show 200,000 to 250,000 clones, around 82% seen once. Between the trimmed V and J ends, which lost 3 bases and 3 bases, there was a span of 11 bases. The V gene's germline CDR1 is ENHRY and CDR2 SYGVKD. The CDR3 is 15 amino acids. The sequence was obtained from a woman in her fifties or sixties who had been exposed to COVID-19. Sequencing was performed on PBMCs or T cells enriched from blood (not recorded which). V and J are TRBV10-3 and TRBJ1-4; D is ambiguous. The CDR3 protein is CAISDRPHPNEKLFF. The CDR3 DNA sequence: TGTGCCATCAGTGACAGGCCGCATCCTAATGAAAAACTGTTTTTT.